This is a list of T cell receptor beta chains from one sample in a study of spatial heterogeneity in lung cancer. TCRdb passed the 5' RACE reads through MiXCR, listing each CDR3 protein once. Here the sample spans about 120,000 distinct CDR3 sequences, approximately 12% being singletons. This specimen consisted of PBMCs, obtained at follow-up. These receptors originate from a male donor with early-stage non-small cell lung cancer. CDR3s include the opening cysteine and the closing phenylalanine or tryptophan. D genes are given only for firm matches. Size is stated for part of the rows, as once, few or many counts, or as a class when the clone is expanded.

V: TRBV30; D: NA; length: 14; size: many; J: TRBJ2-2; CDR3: CAWSVSLNTGELFF; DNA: TGTGCCTGGAGTGTATCGTTGAACACCGGGGAGCTGTTTTTT
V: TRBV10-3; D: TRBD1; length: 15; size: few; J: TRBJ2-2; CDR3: CAIASGTGDTGELFF; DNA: TGTGCCATTGCTTCAGGGACAGGGGACACCGGGGAGCTGTTTTTT
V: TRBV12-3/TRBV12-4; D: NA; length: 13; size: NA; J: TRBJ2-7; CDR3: CASSPEQGYEQYF; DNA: TGTGCCAGCAGTCCGGAACAGGGTTACGAGCAGTACTTC
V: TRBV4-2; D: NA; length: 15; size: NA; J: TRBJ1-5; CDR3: CASSQGQAGNQPQHF; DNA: TGTGCCAGCAGCCAAGGACAGGCGGGGAATCAGCCCCAGCATTTT
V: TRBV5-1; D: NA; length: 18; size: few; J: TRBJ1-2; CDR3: CASSLADDHSEGTYGYTF; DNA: TGCGCCAGCAGCTTGGCCGATGACCACAGCGAAGGCACTTATGGCTACACCTTC
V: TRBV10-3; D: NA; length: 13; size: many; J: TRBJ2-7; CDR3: CAISDRENHEQYF; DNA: TGTGCCATCAGTGATCGGGAAAACCACGAGCAGTACTTC
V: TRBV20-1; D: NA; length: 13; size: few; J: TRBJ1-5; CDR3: CSARQGRGQPQHF; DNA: TGCAGTGCTAGACAGGGGAGAGGTCAGCCCCAGCATTTT
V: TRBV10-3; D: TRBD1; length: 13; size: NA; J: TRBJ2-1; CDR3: CAISQGQYNEQFF; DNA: TGTGCCATCAGCCAGGGACAGTACAATGAGCAGTTCTTC
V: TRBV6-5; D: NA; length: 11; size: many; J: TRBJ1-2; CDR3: CASRRGQRAFF; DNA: TGTGCCAGCAGACGTGGACAGAGGGCCTTCTTC
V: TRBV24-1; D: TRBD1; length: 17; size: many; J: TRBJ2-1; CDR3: CATSGTGHSGFNNEQFF; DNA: TGTGCCACCAGTGGGACAGGCCACTCAGGTTTTAACAATGAGCAGTTCTTC
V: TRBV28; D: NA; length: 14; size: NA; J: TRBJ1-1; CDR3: CASRRQLMNTEAFF; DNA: TGTGCCAGCAGGCGACAGCTAATGAACACTGAAGCTTTCTTT
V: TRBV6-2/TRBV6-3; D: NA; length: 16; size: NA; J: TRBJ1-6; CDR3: CASSSDRGTGNSPLHF; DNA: TGTGCCAGCAGCTCGGACCGGGGTACGGGTAATTCACCCCTCCACTTT
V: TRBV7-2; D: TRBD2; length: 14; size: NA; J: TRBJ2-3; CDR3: CASSSGLAPDTQYF; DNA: TGTGCCAGCAGCTCGGGACTAGCACCGGATACGCAGTATTTT
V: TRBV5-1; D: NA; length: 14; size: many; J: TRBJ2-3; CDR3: CASSSRGITDTQYF; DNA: TGCGCCAGCAGTTCACGGGGCATCACAGATACGCAGTATTTT
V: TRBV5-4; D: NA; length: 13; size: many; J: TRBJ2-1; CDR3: CASSSIVYNEQFF; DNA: TGTGCCAGCAGCTCCATAGTTTACAATGAGCAGTTCTTC
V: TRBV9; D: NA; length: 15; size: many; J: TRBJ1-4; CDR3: CASSARQGTNEKLFF; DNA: TGTGCCAGCAGCGCCCGGCAGGGGACGAATGAAAAACTGTTTTTT
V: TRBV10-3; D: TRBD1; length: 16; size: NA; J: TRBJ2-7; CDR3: CAISESGGQGTYEQYF; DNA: TGTGCCATCAGTGAGTCGGGAGGACAGGGCACCTACGAGCAGTACTTC
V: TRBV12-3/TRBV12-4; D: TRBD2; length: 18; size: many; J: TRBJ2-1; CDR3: CASSPGRGGGVPDNEQFF; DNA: TGTGCCAGCAGTCCCGGCCGAGGCGGGGGGGTTCCAGACAATGAGCAGTTCTTC
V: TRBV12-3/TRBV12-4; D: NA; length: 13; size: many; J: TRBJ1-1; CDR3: CASSLGKNTEAFF; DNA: TGTGCCAGCAGTTTAGGAAAGAACACTGAAGCTTTCTTT
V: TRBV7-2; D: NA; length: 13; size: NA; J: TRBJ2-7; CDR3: CATTPPGGREQYF; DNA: TGTGCCACCACCCCACCCGGGGGCCGGGAGCAGTACTTC
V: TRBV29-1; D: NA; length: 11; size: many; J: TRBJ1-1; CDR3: CSVAQGTEAFF; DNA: TGCAGCGTTGCCCAGGGCACTGAAGCTTTCTTT
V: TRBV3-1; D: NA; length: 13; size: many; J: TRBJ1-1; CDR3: CASSQDLGFEAFF; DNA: TGTGCCAGCAGCCAAGATCTGGGATTCGAAGCTTTCTTT
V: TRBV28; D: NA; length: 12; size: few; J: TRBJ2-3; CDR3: CASNMRTDTQYF; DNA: TGTGCCAGCAACATGCGGACAGATACGCAGTATTTT
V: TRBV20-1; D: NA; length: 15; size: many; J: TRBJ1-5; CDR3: CSARQGGGASQPQHF; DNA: TGCAGTGCTAGACAAGGGGGGGGTGCATCTCAGCCCCAGCATTTT
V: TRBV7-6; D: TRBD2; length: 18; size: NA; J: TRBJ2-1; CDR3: CASSLATSGVPPYNEQFF; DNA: TGTGCCAGCAGCTTAGCGACTAGCGGGGTCCCGCCCTACAATGAGCAGTTCTTC
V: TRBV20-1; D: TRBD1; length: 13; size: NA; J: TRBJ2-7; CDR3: CSAPRGRSYEQYF; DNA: TGCAGTGCGCCGAGGGGGCGTTCCTACGAGCAGTACTTC
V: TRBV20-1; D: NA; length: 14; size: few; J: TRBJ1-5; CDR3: CSARVDVSNQPQHF; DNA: TGCAGTGCTAGAGTGGACGTTAGCAATCAGCCCCAGCATTTT
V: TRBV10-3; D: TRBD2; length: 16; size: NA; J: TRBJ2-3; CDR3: CAIALGLAGGRDTQYF; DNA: TGTGCCATTGCCCTGGGACTAGCGGGGGGTCGAGATACGCAGTATTTT
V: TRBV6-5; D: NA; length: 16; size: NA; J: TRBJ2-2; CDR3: CASSYSRRGPTGELFF; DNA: TGTGCCAGCAGTTACAGTCGCAGGGGCCCCACCGGGGAGCTGTTTTTT
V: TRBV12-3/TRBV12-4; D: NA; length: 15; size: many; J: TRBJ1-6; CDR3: CASSAHPGDPSPLHF; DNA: TGTGCCAGCAGTGCCCATCCAGGGGACCCTTCACCCCTCCACTTT
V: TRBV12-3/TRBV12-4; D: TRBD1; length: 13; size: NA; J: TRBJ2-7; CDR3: CASSQGQAREQYF; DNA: TGTGCCAGCAGTCAGGGACAGGCCCGCGAGCAGTACTTC
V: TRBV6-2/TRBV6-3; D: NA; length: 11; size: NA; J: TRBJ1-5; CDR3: CASGDRRPQHF; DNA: TGTGCCAGCGGAGACCGTCGGCCCCAGCATTTT
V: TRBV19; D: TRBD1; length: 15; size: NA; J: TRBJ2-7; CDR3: CASSQGTAGSYEQYF; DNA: TGTGCCAGTAGTCAGGGGACAGCAGGATCCTACGAGCAGTACTTC
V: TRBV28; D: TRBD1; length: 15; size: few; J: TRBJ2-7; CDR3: CASRTTGALTYEQYF; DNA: TGTGCCAGCAGAACGACAGGGGCCCTAACCTACGAGCAGTACTTC
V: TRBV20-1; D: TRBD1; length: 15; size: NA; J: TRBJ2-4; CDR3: CSAVTGTGAGNIQYF; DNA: TGCAGTGCTGTAACCGGGACAGGGGCCGGGAACATTCAGTACTTC
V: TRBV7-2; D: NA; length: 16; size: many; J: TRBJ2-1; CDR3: CASSSRVLSSYNEQFF; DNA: TGTGCCAGCAGCTCCCGGGTCTTGAGCTCCTACAATGAGCAGTTCTTC
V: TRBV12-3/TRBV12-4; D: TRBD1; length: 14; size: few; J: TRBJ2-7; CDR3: CASSFKGQNYEQYF; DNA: TGTGCCAGCAGTTTCAAGGGACAGAACTACGAGCAGTACTTC
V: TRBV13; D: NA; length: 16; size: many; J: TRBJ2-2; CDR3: CASSPSQGAGTGELFF; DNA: TGTGCCAGCAGCCCGTCACAGGGAGCGGGCACCGGGGAGCTGTTTTTT
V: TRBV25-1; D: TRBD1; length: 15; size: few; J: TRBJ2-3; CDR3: CASSERGQGTDTQYF; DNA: TGTGCCAGCAGTGAAAGGGGACAGGGCACAGATACGCAGTATTTT
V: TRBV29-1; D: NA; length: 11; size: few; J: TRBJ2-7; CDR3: CSGRVLGEQYF; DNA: TGCAGCGGGCGGGTCCTTGGCGAGCAGTACTTC
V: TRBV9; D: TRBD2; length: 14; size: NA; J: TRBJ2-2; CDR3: CASTTSGTTGELFF; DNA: TGTGCCAGCACCACTAGCGGGACCACCGGGGAGCTGTTTTTT
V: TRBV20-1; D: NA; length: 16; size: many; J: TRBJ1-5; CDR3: CSALNRETYSNQPQHF; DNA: TGCAGTGCTCTTAACAGGGAGACTTATAGCAATCAGCCCCAGCATTTT
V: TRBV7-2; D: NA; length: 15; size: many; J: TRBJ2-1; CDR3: CASSLGGRPYNEQFF; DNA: TGTGCCAGCAGCTTAGGAGGCAGACCATACAATGAGCAGTTCTTC
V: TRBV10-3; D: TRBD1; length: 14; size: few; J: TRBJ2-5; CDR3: CAIRNQGARETQYF; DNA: TGTGCCATCAGGAATCAGGGGGCACGGGAGACCCAGTACTTC
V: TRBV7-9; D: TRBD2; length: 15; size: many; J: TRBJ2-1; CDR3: CASSSPGLGYNEQFF; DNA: TGTGCCAGCAGCTCACCGGGACTAGGATACAATGAGCAGTTCTTC
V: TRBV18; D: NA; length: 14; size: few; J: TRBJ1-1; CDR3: CASSPSRGNTEAFF; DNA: TGTGCCAGCTCACCCTCGAGGGGTAACACTGAAGCTTTCTTT
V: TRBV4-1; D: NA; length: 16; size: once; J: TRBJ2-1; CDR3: CASSQVLRSFSDEQFF; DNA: TGCGCCAGCAGCCAAGTTCTGAGGTCTTTTTCCGATGAGCAGTTCTTC
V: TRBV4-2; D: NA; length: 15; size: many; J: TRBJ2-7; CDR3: CASSQVRHRVYEQYF; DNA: TGTGCCAGCAGCCAAGTCCGCCACAGGGTCTACGAGCAGTACTTC
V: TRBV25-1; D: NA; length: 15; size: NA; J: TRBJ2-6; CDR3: CASSDPGSGANVLTF; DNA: TGTGCCAGCAGTGATCCGGGGTCTGGGGCCAACGTCCTGACTTTC
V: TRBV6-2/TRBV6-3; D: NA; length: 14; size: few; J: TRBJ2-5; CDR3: CASSYSRGKETQYF; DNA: TGTGCCAGCAGTTACTCTCGAGGAAAAGAGACCCAGTACTTC
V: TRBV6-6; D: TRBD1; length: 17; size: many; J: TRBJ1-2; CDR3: CASSYARTGPMNYGYTF; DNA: TGTGCCAGCAGTTACGCAAGGACAGGGCCCATGAACTATGGCTACACCTTC
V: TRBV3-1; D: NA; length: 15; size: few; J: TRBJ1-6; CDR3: CASSTQGAYNSPLHF; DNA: TGTGCCAGCAGTACTCAAGGGGCCTATAATTCACCCCTCCACTTT